The 22 T cell receptor beta chains reported below all come from one sample, sequenced in a study of monozygotic twins with inflammatory bowel disease. Using the 5' RACE reads, TCRdb records one entry per CDR3 protein without DNA. Recorded for this sample: hundreds of thousands of distinct CDR3 sequences. The sample consisted of blood. The receptors come from a human donor with ulcerative colitis or Crohn's disease, or a healthy co-twin of an affected twin (not recorded which).

The chain is built from TRBV6-2 or TRBV6-3 and TRBJ2-7; checking the TCRdb D call of TRBD2 is not possible without DNA. The CDR3 is 15 amino acids. Germline V gene sequence: CDR1 MNHEY, CDR2 SVGEGT. The CDR3 loop reads CASTPLGGRGYEQYF.

The chain combines TRBV9 with TRBJ2-1; without DNA, the TCRdb call of TRBD2 cannot be checked. Per germline, CDR1 SGDLS and CDR2 YYNGEE. This CDR3 is built from 16 residues. The CDR3: CASSVSPRLGSDEQFF.

The V gene is TRBV7-8, the J gene TRBJ2-3; TCRdb proposes TRBD2, but this gene call is untestable without DNA. The germline CDR1 and CDR2 sequences are SGHVS and FQNEAQ. This CDR3 is 14 amino acids long. CDR3 amino acids: CASSLAGPTNTQYF. Combining the CDR3 with reference TRBV7-8 and TRBJ2-3 gives the whole variable domain GAGVSQSPRYKVAKRGQDVALRCDPISGHVSLFWYQQALGQGPEFLTYFQNEAQLDKSGLPSDRFFAERPEGSVSTLKIQRTQQEDSAVYLCASSLAGPTNTQYFGPGTRLTVL.

The chain uses TRBV7-2 and TRBJ2-3. CDR1 is SGHTA and CDR2 is FQGNSA in the germline V gene. The CDR3 consists of 15 residues. The CDR3 here is CASSLEWRTTDTQYF. The full variable domain, its missing parts supplied by reference TRBV7-2 and TRBJ2-3, is GAGVSQSPSNKVTEKGKDVELRCDPISGHTALYWYRQSLGQGLEFLIYFQGNSAPDKSGLPSDRFSAERTGGSVSTLTIQRTQQEDSAVYLCASSLEWRTTDTQYFGPGTRLTVL.

The V call is TRBV29-1, the J call TRBJ1-1. CDR3 size: 13 residues. Germline V gene data show CDR1 as SQVTM and CDR2 as ANQGSEA. This CDR3 is CSVRTEMNTEAFF.

CDR3 loop: CASTSGSRERSTDTQYF. The rearrangement links TRBV7-9 to TRBJ2-3; TCRdb picks TRBD1, but there is no DNA to check that call. CDR1 SEHNR and CDR2 FQNEAQ come from the germline V gene (reference sequence). This CDR3 spans 17 amino acids.

The genes are TRBV10-3 and TRBJ2-3; no DNA is available, so the TRBD1 call from TCRdb remains unchecked. The CDR3 length is 14 residues. The germline CDR1 and CDR2 sequences are ENHRY and SYGVKD. The CDR3: CAISDAGTGDTQYF.

The chain uses TRBV2 and TRBJ2-4; TCRdb's assignment of TRBD2 cannot be checked, as there is no DNA. Germline CDR1 reads SNHLY; CDR2 reads FYNNEI. The CDR3 spans 18 residues. The chain's CDR3 is CASSESLGQLGAKNIQYF. The variable domain in full, with the rest retrieved from reference TRBV2 and TRBJ2-4, is EPEVTQTPSHQVTQMGQEVILRCVPISNHLYFYWYRQILGQKVEFLVSFYNNEISEKSEIFDDQFSVERPDGSNFTLKIRSTKLEDSAMYFCASSESLGQLGAKNIQYFGAGTRLSVL.

The chain has TRBV5-1 and TRBJ2-5; TCRdb lists TRBD1, though no DNA is available to test this call. Per the germline V gene, CDR1 is SGHRS and CDR2 is YFSETQ. The CDR3 length is 14 residues. CDR3 in amino acids: CASSAAPGRETQYF.

The rearrangement uses TRBV7-6 and TRBJ1-5. The CDR3 is 14 amino acids. Germline-derived CDR1 and CDR2 are SGHVS and FNYEAQ. CDR3: CASSATYSNQPQHF. Variable domain in full (rest from reference TRBV7-6 and TRBJ1-5): GAGVSQSPRYKVTKRGQDVALRCDPISGHVSLYWYRQALGQGPEFLTYFNYEAQQDKSGLPNDRFSAERPEGSISTLTIQRTEQRDSAMYRCASSATYSNQPQHFGDGTRLSIL.

V gene TRBV5-8 combines with J gene TRBJ1-1. This CDR3 has 15 residues. Germline-derived CDR1 and CDR2 are SGHTS and YDEGEE. CDR3 region: CASSVGQFLNTEAFF.

V and J are TRBV6-5 and TRBJ1-6; absent DNA, TCRdb's TRBD1 call cannot be checked. Germline-derived CDR1 and CDR2 are MNHEY and SVGAGI. The CDR3 extends over 13 amino acids. The CDR3 is CASSYNRNSPLHF.

The chain uses TRBV12-3 or TRBV12-4 and TRBJ2-1; TCRdb selects TRBD2, and the lack of DNA leaves this call unchecked. This CDR3 comprises 12 residues. CDR3: CARGTSLGEQFF.

This chain links TRBV6-5 with TRBJ2-7; TCRdb's D call, TRBD2, is unchecked because there is no DNA. Germline CDR1 MNHEY, CDR2 SVGAGI. The CDR3 consists of 16 residues. The CDR3 protein is CASSSRGGLPSYEQYF.

The V and J genes are TRBV5-1 and TRBJ2-2; TCRdb picks TRBD1, but there is no DNA to check that call. The germline V gene has CDR1 SGHRS and CDR2 YFSETQ. CDR3 length equals 18 residues. CDR3 in amino acids: CASSLVVHGEGDTGELFF.

The chain has TRBV18 and TRBJ1-2; TCRdb names TRBD1, which stays unverified in the absence of DNA. CDR1 and CDR2 (germline): KGHSH, LQKENI. The CDR3 length is 14 residues. CDR3: CASSPLEGGYGYTF.

The V gene is TRBV27, the J gene TRBJ2-1; checking the TCRdb D call of TRBD2 is not possible without DNA. Germline lookup yields CDR1 MNHEY and CDR2 SMNVEV (reference sequence). The CDR3 sequence is 16 residues long. CDR3 residues: CASSLSISGAYNEQFF.

This chain's CDR3 is CASSSLGLSYEQYF. The gene calls are TRBV2 and TRBJ2-7; TCRdb gives TRBD2 as the D gene, but with no DNA this cannot be confirmed. The CDR3 has 14 residues. The V gene's germline CDR1 is SNHLY and CDR2 FYNNEI.

The V call is TRBV29-1, the J call TRBJ1-4. The CDR3 totals 11 residues. The germline CDR1 and CDR2 sequences are SQVTM and ANQGSEA. CDR3 in amino acids: CSVVGWEKLFF.

The CDR3 protein is CASSTGPGQGYNQPQHF. The chain joins TRBV19 to TRBJ1-5; TCRdb returns TRBD1, unconfirmable since there is no DNA. The CDR3 spans 17 residues. The germline CDR1 and CDR2 sequences are LNHDA and SQIVND (reference sequence).

V gene TRBV20-1 combines with J gene TRBJ2-1; TCRdb's D call, TRBD2, is unchecked because there is no DNA. Looked up from germline, CDR1 is DFQATT and CDR2 is SNEGSKA (reference sequence). The CDR3 runs 14 residues. CDR3 region: CSAFSTSGNNEQFF.

The chain links TRBV6-5 to TRBJ1-6; the TRBD1 assignment by TCRdb is unverifiable without DNA. In germline, CDR1 is MNHEY, CDR2 SVGAGI. The CDR3 consists of 15 residues. The CDR3 loop reads CASSSSGGAGSPLHF.